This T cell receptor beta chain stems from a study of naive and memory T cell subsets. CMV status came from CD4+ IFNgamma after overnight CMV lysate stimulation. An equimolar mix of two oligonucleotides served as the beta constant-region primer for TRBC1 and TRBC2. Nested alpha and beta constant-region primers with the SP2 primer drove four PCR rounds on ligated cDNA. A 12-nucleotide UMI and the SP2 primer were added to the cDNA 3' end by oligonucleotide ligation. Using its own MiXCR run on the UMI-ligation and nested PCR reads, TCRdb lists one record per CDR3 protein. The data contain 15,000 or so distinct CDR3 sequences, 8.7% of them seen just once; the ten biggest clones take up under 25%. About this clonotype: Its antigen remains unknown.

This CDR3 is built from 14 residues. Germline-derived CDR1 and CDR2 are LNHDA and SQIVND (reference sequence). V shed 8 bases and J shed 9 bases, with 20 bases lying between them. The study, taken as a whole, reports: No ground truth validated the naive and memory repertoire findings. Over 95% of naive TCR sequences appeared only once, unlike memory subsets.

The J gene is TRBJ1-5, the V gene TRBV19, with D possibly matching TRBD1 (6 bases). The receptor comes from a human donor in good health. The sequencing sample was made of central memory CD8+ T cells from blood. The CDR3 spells CASQEQGLGRPQHF. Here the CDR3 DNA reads TGTGCCAGTCAGGAACAGGGTCTGGGGCGGCCCCAGCATTTT.